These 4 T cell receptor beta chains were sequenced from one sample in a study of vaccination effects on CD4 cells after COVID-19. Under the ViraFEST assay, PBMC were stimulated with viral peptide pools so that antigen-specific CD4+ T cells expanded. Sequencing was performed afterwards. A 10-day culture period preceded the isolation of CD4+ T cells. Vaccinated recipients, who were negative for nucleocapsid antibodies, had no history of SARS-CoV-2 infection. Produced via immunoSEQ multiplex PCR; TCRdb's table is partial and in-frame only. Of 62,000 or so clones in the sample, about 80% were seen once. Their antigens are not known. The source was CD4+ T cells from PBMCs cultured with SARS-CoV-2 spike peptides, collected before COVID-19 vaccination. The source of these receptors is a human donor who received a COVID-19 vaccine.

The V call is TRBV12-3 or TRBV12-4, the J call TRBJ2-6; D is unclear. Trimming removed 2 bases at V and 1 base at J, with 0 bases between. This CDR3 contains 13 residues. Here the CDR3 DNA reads TGTGCCAGCAGTTTATCTGGGGCCAACGTCCTGACTTTC. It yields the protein CASSLSGANVLTF.

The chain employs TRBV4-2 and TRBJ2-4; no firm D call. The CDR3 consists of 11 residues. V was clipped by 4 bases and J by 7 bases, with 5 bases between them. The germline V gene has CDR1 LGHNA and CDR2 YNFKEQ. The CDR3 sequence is CASSLQNIQYF. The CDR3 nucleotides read TGTGCCAGCAGCCTTCAGAACATTCAGTACTTC.

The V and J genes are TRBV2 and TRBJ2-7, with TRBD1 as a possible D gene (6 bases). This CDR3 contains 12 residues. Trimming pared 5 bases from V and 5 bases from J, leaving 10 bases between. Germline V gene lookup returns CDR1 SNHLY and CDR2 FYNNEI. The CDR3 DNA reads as TGTGCCAGCAGTTATCAGGGGCACGAGCAGTACGTC. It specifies CASSYQGHEQYV.

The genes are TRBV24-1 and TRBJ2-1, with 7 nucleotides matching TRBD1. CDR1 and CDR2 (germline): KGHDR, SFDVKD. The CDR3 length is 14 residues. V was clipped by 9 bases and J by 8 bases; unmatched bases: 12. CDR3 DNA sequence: TGTGCCACCTTACCCACGACAGGGTCCGATGAGCAGTTCTTC. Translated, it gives CATLPTTGSDEQFF.